This T cell receptor (beta chain) was profiled in a study of T-cell reconstitution after alpha-beta-depleted transplantation in children. Researchers prepared the TCRbeta library using unique molecular identifiers, the study reports. TCRdb re-analysed the PCR reads in MiXCR, keeping a single row per CDR3 protein. Among 350,000 to 450,000 distinct CDR3 sequences listed, more than 10% were seen once. The CDR3 length is 14 residues. Trimming pared 8 bases from V and 0 bases from J, leaving 8 bases between. Germline V CDR1 and CDR2: SNHLY, FYNNEI. This clonotype was counted only a few times. The input for sequencing was PBMCs, taken from the stem cell graft. The sequence was collected from a human donor who donated a stem cell graft to a child with Fanconi anemia. This chain connects TRBV2 to TRBJ2-6; D not certain. This CDR3 is CASEVFSGANVLTF. CDR3 in DNA: TGTGCCAGCGAAGTCTTCTCTGGGGCCAACGTCCTGACTTTC.